In terms of frequency, the clone carrying this TCR beta chain is medium-sized. Antigen: not known. Confirmation of patient neurodegeneration relied on biomarkers such as neurofilament, amyloid-beta and tau. TCRdb reprocessed the 10x single-cell sequencing reads; each CDR3 protein has one entry and no DNA is given. Its table lists about 1,100 distinct CDR3 sequences. This sample was included in a study of CD8 T cells in cerebrospinal fluid in Alzheimer's disease. The CDR3 contains 17 residues. The V gene's germline CDR1 is MNHEY and CDR2 SVGAGI. Regarding the study as a whole: EBV-specific clones showed no enrichment in Alzheimer's patients and were not the top expanded clones. In mild cognitive impairment or Alzheimer's disease, the biggest CSF clone made up more TCRs than in controls.

V is TRBV6-5 and J is TRBJ1-2; absent DNA, TCRdb's TRBD1 call cannot be checked. The clonotype was recovered from a human donor with mild cognitive impairment. Sequencing input: cerebrospinal fluid. The CDR3 loop reads CASSYSAGGETNYGYTF.